The rows below give T cell receptor beta chains drawn from one sample of a study of chemoradiotherapy in HPV16-positive cancers. Using immunoSEQ multiplex PCR, the repertoire was profiled, and TCRdb retains in-frame clones only, with some absent. The sample shows about 11,000 clones, 60% to 75% of them seen only once. The biological material was taken from a patient who underwent chemoradiotherapy. These receptor sequences come from a human donor with HPV-associated anogenital cancer. Each CDR3 is given with its conserved first and last residue. The D gene is left open where the match is weak. Size tells how often a clone was seen (once, few, many) or the class of an expanded clone, and some rows leave it out.

CDR3nt | CDR3aa | abundance | j_gene | d_gene | v_gene
TGTGCCAGCAGCTTCGGACTAGCGGAAGAGACCCAGTACTTC | CASSFGLAEETQYF | - | TRBJ2-5 | TRBD2 | TRBV5-4
TGTGCCAGCAGTAGCAGGGGAACCGGGGAGCTGTTTTTT | CASSSRGTGELFF | - | TRBJ2-2 | - | TRBV28
TGTGCCAGCGCTATGGGACAGGGGAACACCGGGGAGCTGTTTTTT | CASAMGQGNTGELFF | - | TRBJ2-2 | TRBD1 | TRBV2
TGTGCCAGCAGTGCCCCCTCTACAAGGGGATACCCTATCTACGAGCAGTACTTC | CASSAPSTRGYPIYEQYF | - | TRBJ2-7 | - | TRBV6-1
TGCGCCAGCAGCCAAGGCCTAGCGGGAGGGCCAACAGATACGCAGTATTTT | CASSQGLAGGPTDTQYF | - | TRBJ2-3 | TRBD2 | TRBV4-3
TGTGCCAGCAGCTTCCGCCGGACAGGAGAGAACACTGAAGCTTTCTTT | CASSFRRTGENTEAFF | - | TRBJ1-1 | TRBD1 | TRBV11-2
TGCGCCAGCAGCTTGGAAGCGACTTACCAAAGGGCCTACAATGAGCAGTTCTTC | CASSLEATYQRAYNEQFF | - | TRBJ2-1 | - | TRBV5-1
TGCGCCAGCAGCCAAGGGTTCGGAGGGTTCGAGCAGTACTTC | CASSQGFGGFEQYF | - | TRBJ2-7 | - | TRBV4-1
TGTGCCATCAGTGAAGGCAGGGAGGTCACTGAAGCTTTCTTT | CAISEGREVTEAFF | few | TRBJ1-1 | - | TRBV10-3
TGTGCCAGCAGCCCCGGGACTAGACACTACGAGCAGTACTTC | CASSPGTRHYEQYF | - | TRBJ2-7 | TRBD2 | TRBV13
TGTGCCAGCAGCGTAGTAGGAAGCTCCTACGAGCAGTACTTC | CASSVVGSSYEQYF | - | TRBJ2-7 | - | TRBV9
TGTGCCACTACGGACAGGACCGGAAACACCATATATTTT | CATTDRTGNTIYF | - | TRBJ1-3 | TRBD1 | TRBV19
TGTGCCAGCAAGGAGGGGAACACTGAAGCTTTCTTT | CASKEGNTEAFF | - | TRBJ1-1 | - | TRBV28
TGTGCCAGCAGCCTAGAAGGGATCGATGAGCAGTTCTTC | CASSLEGIDEQFF | few | TRBJ2-1 | - | TRBV7-8
TGTGCCAGCAGCTTAGATCTGGGACTAGCGGGAGGTCCCTACAATGAGCAGTTCTTC | CASSLDLGLAGGPYNEQFF | once | TRBJ2-1 | TRBD2 | TRBV7-2
TGTGCCACCAGCAGCAGCGGGAACCGCTACAATGAGCAGTTCTTC | CATSSSGNRYNEQFF | medium-sized | TRBJ2-1 | TRBD2 | TRBV15
TGTGCCAGCAGGTGGGACTCCACGGATACGCAGTATTTT | CASRWDSTDTQYF | few | TRBJ2-3 | - | TRBV28
TGTGCCATCAGGAGACAGGAATTGACCGGGGAGCTGTTTTTT | CAIRRQELTGELFF | once | TRBJ2-2 | - | TRBV10-3
TGTGCCAGCAGCTTAGTCCTGAGAATGAACACTGAAGCTTTCTTT | CASSLVLRMNTEAFF | few | TRBJ1-1 | - | TRBV7-9
TGCGCCAGCAGCCAGGGAAGGGAGCAGTACTTC | CASSQGREQYF | - | TRBJ2-7 | - | TRBV5-1
TGTGCCAGTAGTATAGGGGGGCAGGCCGCAGATACGCAGTATTTT | CASSIGGQAADTQYF | once | TRBJ2-3 | - | TRBV19
TGTGCCAGCAGCTTGGGGACTAGCTCCTACAATGAGCAGTTCTTC | CASSLGTSSYNEQFF | - | TRBJ2-1 | TRBD2 | TRBV5-6
TGTGCCAGCACCCATTACAGGGGCTCTAGCACAGATACGCAGTATTTT | CASTHYRGSSTDTQYF | - | TRBJ2-3 | TRBD1 | TRBV27
TGTGCCAGCAGCCAAGATTCAGTTGCCGTGCGGGAGCAGTACTTC | CASSQDSVAVREQYF | - | TRBJ2-7 | - | TRBV4-2
TGTGCCAGCAGCTTAGATCTTGACGAGCAGTACTTC | CASSLDLDEQYF | - | TRBJ2-7 | - | TRBV11-2
TGTGCCAGTAGTATGCGGTCTGAAAAACTGTTTTTT | CASSMRSEKLFF | - | TRBJ1-4 | - | TRBV19
TGTGCCAGCAGCTCCCGTAGCGGGAACACCGGGGAGCTGTTTTTT | CASSSRSGNTGELFF | - | TRBJ2-2 | - | TRBV9
TGTGCCAGCAGTTGGGCGGGTCAACAGGCTTTCTTT | CASSWAGQQAFF | - | TRBJ1-1 | - | TRBV28
TGTGCCAGCAGTTACGAGCGGGACGCCTACGAGCAGTACTTC | CASSYERDAYEQYF | - | TRBJ2-7 | TRBD2 | TRBV6-5
TGTGCCAGCAGCTTAGGTGTCGGGGACCAAGAGACCCAGTACTTC | CASSLGVGDQETQYF | - | TRBJ2-5 | - | TRBV7-9
TGCGCCAGCAGCCAAGAAAGCAATCAGCCCCAGCATTTT | CASSQESNQPQHF | few | TRBJ1-5 | - | TRBV4-1
TGTGCCAGCAGCGGACAGACCCCGCTTAACTATGGCTACACCTTC | CASSGQTPLNYGYTF | - | TRBJ1-2 | - | TRBV9
TGTGCCAGCAGCTTAGCAGGACAGGGTTTCACTGAAGCTTTCTTT | CASSLAGQGFTEAFF | few | TRBJ1-1 | TRBD1 | TRBV7-2
TGTGCCAGCAGTTACGCGGGACAGGGTGAAGAGACCCAGTACTTC | CASSYAGQGEETQYF | - | TRBJ2-5 | TRBD1 | TRBV6-6
TGTGCCAGCAGCCAAGCGAGAGAGCAGTACTTC | CASSQAREQYF | - | TRBJ2-7 | - | TRBV14
TGTGCCAGCAGCGGCCGGGGCTCTGGAAACACCATATATTTT | CASSGRGSGNTIYF | - | TRBJ1-3 | - | TRBV7-8
TGTGCCAGCAGTGAGCAGTCAGGGGCGAGGGGGGCCAACGTCCTGACTTTC | CASSEQSGARGANVLTF | - | TRBJ2-6 | - | TRBV25-1
TGCGCCAGCAGCCAAGAGTCAGGGAAAGGGGCCAACGTCCTGACTTTC | CASSQESGKGANVLTF | once | TRBJ2-6 | - | TRBV4-3
TGTGCCAGCAGCCAAGCCGGGCGGTGGTGGGAGAACGGGAACACCGGGGAGCTGTTTTTT | CASSQAGRWWENGNTGELFF | - | TRBJ2-2 | - | TRBV14
TGTGCCAGCAGTTTGACAGGGGTATCTCTCGAGCAGTACTTC | CASSLTGVSLEQYF | - | TRBJ2-7 | TRBD1 | TRBV28